A single T cell receptor beta chain is shown here with its context. The data are from a study of blood T cell repertoires in COVID-19. Trimming took 5 bases from V and 4 from J, leaving 12 bases between them. Germline CDR1 is GTSNPN and CDR2 is SVGIG (reference sequence). The CDR3 contains 13 residues. Sequencing was performed with immunoSEQ multiplex PCR; in TCRdb, only in-frame clones are kept and a portion is missing. The top ten hold about 0.74% of the sample, which has some 260,000 clones, 88% seen once. What was sequenced was peripheral blood. The TCR originated in a woman in her thirties with acute or convalescent COVID-19. V is TRBV30 and J is TRBJ1-5; TRBD1 is a possible D gene (6 bases). The CDR3 region has the DNA TGTGCCTGGGAACAGGGTTCGAATCAGCCCCAGCATTTT. Translation gives CAWEQGSNQPQHF.